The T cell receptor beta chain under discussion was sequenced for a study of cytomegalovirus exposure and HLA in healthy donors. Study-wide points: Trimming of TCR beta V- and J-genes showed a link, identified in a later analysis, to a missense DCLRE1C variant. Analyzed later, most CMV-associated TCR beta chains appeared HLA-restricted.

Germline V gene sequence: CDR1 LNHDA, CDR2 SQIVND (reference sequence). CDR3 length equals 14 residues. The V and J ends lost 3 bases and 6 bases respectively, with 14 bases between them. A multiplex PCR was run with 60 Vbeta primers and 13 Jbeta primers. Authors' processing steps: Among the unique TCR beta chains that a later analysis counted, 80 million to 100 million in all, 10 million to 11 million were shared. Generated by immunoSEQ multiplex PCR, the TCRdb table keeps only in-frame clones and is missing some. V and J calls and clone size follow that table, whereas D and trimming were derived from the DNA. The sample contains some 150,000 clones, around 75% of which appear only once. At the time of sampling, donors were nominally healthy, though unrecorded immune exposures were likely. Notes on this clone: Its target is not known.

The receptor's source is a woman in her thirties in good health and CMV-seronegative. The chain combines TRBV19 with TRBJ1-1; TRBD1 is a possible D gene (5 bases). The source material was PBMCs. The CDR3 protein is CASSMEGVRAEAFF. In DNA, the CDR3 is TGTGCCAGTAGTATGGAAGGGGTTCGCGCTGAAGCTTTCTTT.